The T cell receptor beta chain under discussion was sequenced for a study of blood T cell repertoires in COVID-19. Trimming took 8 bases from V and 3 from J, leaving 8 bases between them. This CDR3 is 11 amino acids long. CDR1 and CDR2 (germline): MNHEY, SVGAGI. The method was immunoSEQ multiplex PCR; TCRdb's version includes in-frame clones alone and lacks a portion of them. The profile shows about 130,000 clones, roughly nine tenths of them singletons. This clonotype was sampled from a man between 45 and 60 years old with active COVID-19. The sequencing input was peripheral blood. The chain uses TRBV6-5 and TRBJ2-7, with TRBD2 as a possible D gene (5 bases). CDR3 nucleotides: TGTGCCAGCGCCGGGAACTACGAGCAGTACGTC. It specifies CASAGNYEQYV.